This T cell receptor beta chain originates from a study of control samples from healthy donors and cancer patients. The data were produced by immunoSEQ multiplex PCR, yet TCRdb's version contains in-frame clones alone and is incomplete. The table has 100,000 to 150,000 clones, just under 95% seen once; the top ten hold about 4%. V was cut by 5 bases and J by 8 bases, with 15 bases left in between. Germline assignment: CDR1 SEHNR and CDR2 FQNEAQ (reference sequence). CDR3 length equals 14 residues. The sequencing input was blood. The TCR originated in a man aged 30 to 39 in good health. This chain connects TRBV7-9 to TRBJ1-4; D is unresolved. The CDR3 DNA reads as TGTGCCAGCAGCCCACCTCGGAGGGCCGAAAAACTGTTTTTT. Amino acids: CASSPPRRAEKLFF.